This T cell receptor beta chain was sequenced during a study of blood T cell repertoires in COVID-19 (dated by TCRdb to the early 2020s). Looking at the study overall: Collaborator samples came from the United States, Italy and Spain and covered acute and convalescent phases of COVID-19. A de-identified subject ID, COVID-19 status, age in years and sex were almost always included in the sample metadata. The material from the prospective study consisted of cDNA or gDNA derived from T cells, B-cell-depleted T cells, or PBMCs. Subjects who had been exposed to COVID-19, were actively infected with it, or had recovered from it provided the deeply sampled blood TCRbeta repertoires that made up the dataset. The repertoires were released in a freely available public database meant as a resource for research on the immune response to SARS-CoV-2. Samples came from the ongoing ImmuneRACE study (first 160 participants) plus 1,254 subjects from 6 global collaborators. Where available, HLA class I and class II types were taken from metadata supplied by the sample provider and were not determined by assay-based typing.

This clone was counted only a few times. The target of this receptor is not known. Base-call qualities are not available, and no considerably larger clone is one nucleotide away. Collaborating institutions collected whole blood in K2EDTA tubes following their own protocols. For TCRbeta analysis, collaborators shipped samples in one of three forms: frozen whole blood, isolated PBMCs, or DNA extracted from either of those sample types. The junction shows trimming of 7 bases on V and 4 bases on J, and the gene matches do not reach 9 bases of it. The CDR3, from cysteine to phenylalanine, totals 14 residues. CDR3 DNA is the only sequence kept; it has 42 bases, read in frame from the first base. Reading the germline V gene gives CDR1 MNHEY and CDR2 SVGAGI. TCRbeta CDR3 regions were amplified from genomic DNA by means of the immunoSEQ Assay, a bias-controlled multiplex PCR. In the source study's methods: Within the assay, amplification of reference gene primers was used to estimate how many nucleated cells each sample contained. Sequence reads were collapsed and filtered to measure the absolute abundance of every unique TCRbeta CDR3 rearrangement. Productive Simpson clonality was computed per sample as the square root of Simpson's diversity index over productive rearrangements. The table comes from immuneACCESS by way of TCRdb, which keeps in-frame sequences with V and J called. Part of the clones is missing from these tables; in studies checked, under half for an unresolved V gene and the rest for unknown reasons. Clonal size and the V and J genes are those of that table, whereas D and trimming came from the DNA. A total of 90,000 to 130,000 clones appear in this sample, around four fifths of them only once. Approximately 4.1% of the sample goes to the ten largest clones.

Paper-wide results and their limitations: How much clinical and demographic metadata was included differed by source and by participant, and the metadata was provided uncurated.

The source of this sequence is a woman between 65 and 79 years old with acute or convalescent COVID-19. The chain is made from TRBV6-5 and TRBJ1-2; 7 bases in the middle match TRBD1. The sample comprised peripheral blood. The CDR3 in this case is CASKGQSRGYGYTF. The nucleotides are TGTGCCAGCAAGGGACAGTCCAGGGGCTATGGCTACACCTTC.